Below, one T cell receptor (beta chain) is given with its context. Antigen unknown. Each donor's blood draw was 7.5 to 10 milliliters of peripheral blood. Every sample yielded at least 7 million isolated PBMCs. Extracted total RNA amounted to at least 6 micrograms for each sample. The data were obtained in a study of blood T cells in healthy people across ages. Overall study findings and caveats: It was the long-lived donors that had more naive CD4+ cells and higher diversity than aged donors.

This CDR3 has 16 amino acids. Trimming at V came to 1 base and at J to 3 bases, leaving 8 bases not matched to a gene. Germline V gene data show CDR1 as SGHAT and CDR2 as FQNNGV. Then a second PCR, running about 6 to 12 cycles, was carried out with a sample-barcoded 5' primer and a J-beta primer mix. TCRdb reanalysed the 5' RACE reads using MiXCR and keeps one entry per CDR3 protein. The data hold 1.8 million or so distinct CDR3 sequences, with roughly two fifths observed a single time. This clonotype was sampled from a human donor in good health. The chain is built from TRBV11-2 and TRBJ2-5; 7 bases map to TRBD2. Material for sequencing was blood. CDR3 in amino acids: CASSLVSWLAEETQYF. Written as DNA, the CDR3 is TGTGCCAGCAGCTTAGTGTCTTGGCTAGCGGAAGAGACCCAGTACTTC. Filled out from reference TRBV11-2 and TRBJ2-5, the complete variable domain reads EAGVAQSPRYKIIEKRQSVAFWCNPISGHATLYWYQQILGQGPKLLIQFQNNGVVDDSQLPKDRFSAERLKGVDSTLKIQPAKLEDSAVYLCASSLVSWLAEETQYFGPGTRLLVL.